This T cell receptor beta chain was profiled in a study of T cells in Graves' hyperthyroidism and ophthalmopathy. Amplification of TCR beta CDR3 regions was performed using RNA transcripts as template. The TCR CDR3 was amplified in a first-round RT-PCR using the HTBI primer set. TCRdb redid the calling of the multiplex PCR reads with MiXCR, one entry per CDR3 protein. The sample lists around 350,000 distinct CDR3 sequences; approximately 17% were seen once. The germline CDR1 and CDR2 sequences are SGHRS and YFSETQ. There are 14 residues in the CDR3. V dropped 6 bases and J dropped 5; count of bases not matched to a gene: 7. This clonotype was counted ten times or more.

The source is a woman in her thirties with Graves' hyperthyroidism that later progressed to Graves' ophthalmopathy. The rearrangement uses TRBV5-1 and TRBJ2-7; 11 nucleotides align to TRBD2. Source material: blood. CDR3 sequence (DNA): TGCGCCAGCAAACTAGCGGGAGACCTTGACGAGCAGTACTTC. The encoded protein is CASKLAGDLDEQYF.